This TCR beta chain was obtained from a study of T cell responses to AZD1222 COVID-19 vaccine. On the study more broadly: Doses given second, at about 4 or about 12 weeks, were pooled. General observations from the study: Females made up more of the donors, who were largely white British, and clonal diversity may have come out too low. CD4 TCRs linked to vaccination spanned spike, dominating at 160-218 and 743-854. Breadth and depth of Spike-specific TCRs rose after two AZD1222 doses.

As to this clone: Its matching antigen is unknown.

The germline gives CDR1 LGHDT, CDR2 YNNKEL (reference sequence). V was clipped by 3 bases and J by 6 bases, with 11 bases between them. This CDR3 has 13 amino acids. The assay was immunoSEQ multiplex PCR, and TCRdb's table has in-frame clones only and misses some. The sample consists of 55,000 to 75,000 clones, 85% of them appearing once. The chain links TRBV3-1 (or the pseudogene TRBV3-2) to TRBJ1-2; possibly TRBD1 for D (5 bases). The sequences come from peripheral blood, collected on day 0 of AZD1222 vaccination. The receptor comes from an adult in good health. CDR3 sequence: CASSHQGRDGYTF. The CDR3, as DNA: TGTGCCAGCAGCCACCAGGGAAGGGATGGCTACACCTTC.